The sequence of this T cell receptor (beta chain) was determined in a study of OX40 agonist ivuxolimab in advanced cancers. The wider study: A mean age of approximately 64 years, range about 20 to 90, was recorded, and around 85% were male.

Trimming took off 3 bases at V and 3 bases at J, with 9 bases between the two ends. CDR3 length: 13 amino acids. The V gene's germline CDR1 is MNHEY and CDR2 SMNVEV (reference sequence). This clone was picked up a small number of times. Sequenced by immunoSEQ multiplex PCR; TCRdb stores in-frame clones only, minus some. The top ten clones hold approximately 16% of a sample with some 40,000 clones, 92% of them seen once. This sequence joins TRBV27 and TRBJ2-7; D not resolved. The receptor was isolated from an adult with an advanced solid tumor such as melanoma, head and neck, liver or kidney cancer. The sample in question was CD4+ or CD8+ T cells sorted from blood, obtained in a trial of the OX40 agonist ivuxolimab. The CDR3 protein is CASSFAHGYEQYF. CDR3 nucleotides: TGTGCCAGCAGTTTCGCCCATGGCTACGAGCAGTACTTC.